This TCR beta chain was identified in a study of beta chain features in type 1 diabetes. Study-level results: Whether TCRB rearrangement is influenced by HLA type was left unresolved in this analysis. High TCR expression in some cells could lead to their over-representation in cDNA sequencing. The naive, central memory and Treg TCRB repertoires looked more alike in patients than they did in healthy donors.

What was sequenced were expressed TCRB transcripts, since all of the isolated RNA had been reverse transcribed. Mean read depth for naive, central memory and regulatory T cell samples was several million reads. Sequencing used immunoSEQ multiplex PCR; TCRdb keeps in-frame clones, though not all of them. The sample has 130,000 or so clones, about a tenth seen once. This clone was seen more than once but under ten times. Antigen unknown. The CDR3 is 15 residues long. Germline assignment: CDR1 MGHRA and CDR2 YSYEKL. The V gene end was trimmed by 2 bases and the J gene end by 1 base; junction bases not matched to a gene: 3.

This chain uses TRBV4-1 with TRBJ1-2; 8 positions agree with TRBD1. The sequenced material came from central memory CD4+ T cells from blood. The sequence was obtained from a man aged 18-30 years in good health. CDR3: CASSQTDRGNYGYTF. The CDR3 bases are TGCGCCAGCAGCCAAACAGACAGGGGTAACTATGGCTACACCTTC.